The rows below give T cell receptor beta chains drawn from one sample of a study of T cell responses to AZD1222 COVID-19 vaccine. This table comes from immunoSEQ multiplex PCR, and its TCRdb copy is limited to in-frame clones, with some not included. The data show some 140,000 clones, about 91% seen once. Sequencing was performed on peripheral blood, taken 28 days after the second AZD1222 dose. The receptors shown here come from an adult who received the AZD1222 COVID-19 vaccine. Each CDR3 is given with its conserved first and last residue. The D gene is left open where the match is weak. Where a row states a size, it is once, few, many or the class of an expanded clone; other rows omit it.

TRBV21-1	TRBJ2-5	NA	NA	CASSKIAGGPGETQYF	TGTGCCAGCAGCAAAATCGCGGGGGGGCCTGGAGAGACCCAGTACTTC
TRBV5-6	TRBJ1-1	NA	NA	CASSPLGGRVNTEAFF	TGTGCCAGCAGCCCCCTGGGGGGCCGGGTGAACACTGAAGCTTTCTTT
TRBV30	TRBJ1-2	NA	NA	CAWMAGRHNYGYTF	TGTGCCTGGATGGCCGGGCGGCATAACTATGGCTACACCTTC
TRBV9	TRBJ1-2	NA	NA	CASTPGSNFYTF	TGTGCCAGCACCCCCGGCAGCAATTTTTACACCTTC
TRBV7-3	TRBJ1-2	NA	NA	CASSPNSGETGYTF	TGTGCCAGCAGCCCAAATTCTGGGGAAACTGGCTACACCTTC
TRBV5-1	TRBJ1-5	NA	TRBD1	CASSAQGAGQPQHF	TGCGCCAGCAGCGCACAGGGGGCGGGCCAGCCCCAGCATTTT
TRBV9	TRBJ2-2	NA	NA	CASSATTGTGELFF	TGTGCCAGCAGCGCCACCACGGGCACCGGGGAGCTGTTTTTT
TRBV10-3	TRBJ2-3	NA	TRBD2	CAISGMTSGDTDTQYF	TGTGCCATCAGTGGAATGACTAGCGGAGACACAGATACGCAGTATTTT
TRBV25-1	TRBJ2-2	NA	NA	CASSPDSLNTGELFF	TGTGCCAGCAGTCCGGACAGCCTGAACACCGGGGAGCTGTTTTTT
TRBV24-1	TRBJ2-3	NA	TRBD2	CATSRGLAGDTQYF	TGTGCCACCAGTCGTGGGCTAGCGGGAGATACGCAGTATTTT
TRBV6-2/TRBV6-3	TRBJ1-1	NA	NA	CASSSTVSEAFF	TGTGCCAGCAGCTCGACAGTGTCTGAAGCTTTCTTT
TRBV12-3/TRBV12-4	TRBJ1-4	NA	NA	CASSLGFEKLFF	TGTGCCAGCAGTTTAGGGTTTGAAAAACTGTTTTTT
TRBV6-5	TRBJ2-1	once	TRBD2	CASSVTRDYTNEQFF	TGTGCCAGCAGCGTCACACGGGACTATACCAATGAGCAGTTCTTC
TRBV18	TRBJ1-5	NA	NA	CASSPGNQPQHF	TGTGCCAGCTCACCAGGGAATCAGCCCCAGCATTTT
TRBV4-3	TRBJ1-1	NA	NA	CASSQDRKAAWGTEAFF	TGCGCCAGCAGCCAAGACAGAAAAGCGGCATGGGGGACTGAAGCTTTCTTT
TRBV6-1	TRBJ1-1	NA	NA	CASSEVENTEAFF	TGTGCCAGCAGTGAAGTCGAGAACACTGAAGCTTTCTTT
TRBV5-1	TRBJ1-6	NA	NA	CASRSSYNSPLHF	TGCGCCAGCAGGAGCTCCTATAATTCACCCCTCCACTTT
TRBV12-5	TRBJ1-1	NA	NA	CASGLEFTEAFF	TGTGCTAGTGGTTTAGAGTTCACTGAAGCTTTCTTT
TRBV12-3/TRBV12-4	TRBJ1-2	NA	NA	CASSFLYGYTF	TGTGCCAGCAGTTTCCTGTATGGCTACACCTTC
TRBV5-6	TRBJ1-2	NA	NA	CASSLGENYGYTF	TGTGCCAGCAGCTTGGGGGAGAACTATGGCTACACCTTC
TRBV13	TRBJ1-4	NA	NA	CASSLDFGAKLFF	TGTGCCAGCAGCTTAGATTTCGGGGCGAAACTGTTTTTT
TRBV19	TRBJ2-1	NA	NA	CASSTGGQSYNEQFF	TGTGCCAGTAGTACCGGGGGACAATCCTACAATGAGCAGTTCTTC
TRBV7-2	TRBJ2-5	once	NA	CASSQFGGQHQETQYF	TGTGCCAGCAGCCAATTCGGGGGGCAGCATCAAGAGACCCAGTACTTC
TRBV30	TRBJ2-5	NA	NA	CAWSPLGEETQYF	TGTGCCTGGAGTCCCCTGGGAGAGGAGACCCAGTACTTC
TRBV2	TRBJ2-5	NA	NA	CASSLDGETQYF	TGTGCCAGCTCACTCGATGGGGAGACCCAGTACTTC
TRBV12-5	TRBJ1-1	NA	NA	CASGFEGTEAFF	TGTGCTAGTGGTTTTGAGGGTACTGAAGCTTTCTTT
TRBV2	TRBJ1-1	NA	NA	CASKTGEAFF	TGTGCCAGCAAGACAGGAGAAGCTTTCTTT
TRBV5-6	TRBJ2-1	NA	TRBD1	CASSETGTGSYNEQFF	TGTGCCAGCAGCGAGACTGGGACAGGGTCCTACAATGAGCAGTTCTTC
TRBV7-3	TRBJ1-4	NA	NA	CASSLNSGGKLFF	TGTGCCAGCAGCTTAAACTCCGGGGGAAAACTGTTTTTT
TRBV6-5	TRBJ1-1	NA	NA	CASSYELRNTEAFF	TGTGCCAGCAGTTATGAGCTAAGGAACACTGAAGCTTTCTTT
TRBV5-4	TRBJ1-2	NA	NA	CASSLWVVGKNYGYTF	TGTGCCAGCAGCTTGTGGGTCGTAGGGAAAAACTATGGCTACACCTTC
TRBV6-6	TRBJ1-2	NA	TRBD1	CASSYSPQGLYYGYTF	TGTGCCAGCAGTTACTCCCCACAGGGGCTCTACTATGGCTACACCTTC
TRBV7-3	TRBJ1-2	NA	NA	CASSLTYREDYGYTF	TGTGCCAGCAGCTTAACTTACAGGGAGGACTATGGCTACACCTTC
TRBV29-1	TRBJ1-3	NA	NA	CSVELGGQGNTIYF	TGCAGCGTTGAATTGGGGGGCCAGGGAAACACCATATATTTT
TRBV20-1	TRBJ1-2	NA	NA	CSAGREYGYTF	TGCAGTGCTGGTAGGGAGTATGGCTACACCTTC
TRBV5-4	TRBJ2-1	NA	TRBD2	CASSSSGGNNEQFF	TGTGCCAGCAGCTCTAGCGGGGGGAACAATGAGCAGTTCTTC
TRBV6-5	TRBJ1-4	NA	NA	CASSYGSTGEKLFF	TGTGCCAGCAGTTACGGGAGTACGGGTGAAAAACTGTTTTTT
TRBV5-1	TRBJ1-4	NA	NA	CASSLGPATNEKLFF	TGCGCCAGCAGCCTTGGTCCTGCAACTAATGAAAAACTGTTTTTT
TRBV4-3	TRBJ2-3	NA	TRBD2	CASSSTTSGSATDTQYF	TGCGCCAGCAGCTCGACGACTAGCGGGAGCGCAACAGATACGCAGTATTTT
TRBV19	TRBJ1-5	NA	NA	CASSLHESSGPQHF	TGTGCCAGTAGCTTGCACGAGTCCTCAGGGCCCCAGCATTTT
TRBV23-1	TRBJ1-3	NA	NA	CASRNTIYF	TGCGCCAGCAGAAACACCATATATTTT
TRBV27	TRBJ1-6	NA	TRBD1	CASSSQGAFNSPLHF	TGTGCCAGCAGTTCACAGGGGGCCTTCAATTCACCCCTCCACTTT
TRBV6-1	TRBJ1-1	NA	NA	CASSDRVTAGTEAFF	TGTGCCAGCAGTGATCGGGTTACCGCCGGGACTGAAGCTTTCTTT
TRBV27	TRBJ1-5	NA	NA	CASSFQGSNQPQHF	TGTGCCAGCAGTTTCCAGGGAAGCAATCAGCCCCAGCATTTT
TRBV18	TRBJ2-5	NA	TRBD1	CASSPGQGAASGETQYF	TGTGCCAGCTCACCCGGACAGGGGGCTGCATCCGGAGAGACCCAGTACTTC